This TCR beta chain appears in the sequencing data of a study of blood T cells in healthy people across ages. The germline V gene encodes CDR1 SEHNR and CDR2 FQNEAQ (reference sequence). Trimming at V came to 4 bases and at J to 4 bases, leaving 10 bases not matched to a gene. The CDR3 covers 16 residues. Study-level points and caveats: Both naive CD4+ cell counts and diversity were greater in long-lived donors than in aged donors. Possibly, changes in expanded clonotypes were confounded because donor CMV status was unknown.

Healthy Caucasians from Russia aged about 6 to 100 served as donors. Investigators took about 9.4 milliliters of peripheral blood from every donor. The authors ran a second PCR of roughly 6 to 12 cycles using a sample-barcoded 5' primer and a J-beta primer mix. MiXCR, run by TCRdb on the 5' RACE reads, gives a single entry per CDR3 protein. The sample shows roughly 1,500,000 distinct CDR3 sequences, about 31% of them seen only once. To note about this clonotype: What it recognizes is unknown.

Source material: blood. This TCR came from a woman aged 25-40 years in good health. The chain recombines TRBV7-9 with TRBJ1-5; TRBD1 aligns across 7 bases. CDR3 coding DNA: TGTGCCAGCAGCTGGACAGGTAGTGGATTGAATCAGCCCCAGCATTTT. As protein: CASSWTGSGLNQPQHF.